Sequencing of this T cell receptor (beta chain) was carried out in a study of tumor-infiltrating lymphocytes in localized non-small cell lung cancer. The study's findings and limits: T-cell fraction did not differ between immunotypes IM1 and IM2. Tumors had more T cell infiltration than uninvolved lung, per TCRbeta sequencing and CD3 counts. No link was found between tumor T-cell fraction and recurrence-free survival. Each assay used a separate piece of the same tissue.

Points on this clone: Its antigen remains unidentified.

The table came from immunoSEQ multiplex PCR; TCRdb's copy has only in-frame clones and leaves some out. The table lists just under 10,000 clones, roughly 71% of them singletons. The sequenced material came from lung tumor tissue. This receptor was identified in a human donor with non-small cell lung cancer.

CDR3 amino acids: CAWSGGTAEAFF. CDR3 DNA: TGTGCCTGGAGCGGAGGGACAGCTGAAGCTTTCTTT. The rearrangement joins TRBV30 to TRBJ1-1; the match to TRBD1 covers 7 bases. J was trimmed by 6 bases and V by 3 bases; bases with no gene match: 4. The CDR3 totals 12 residues. CDR1 GTSNPN and CDR2 SVGIG come from the germline V gene (reference sequence).